The present entry profiles one T cell receptor beta chain with its context. Its antigen is still unknown. Other DNA sequences in the sample encode the same CDR3. These data originate in a study of shared clonotypes between healthy human individuals. Turning to the study itself: CD4 naive cells filled three plates per donor, CD4 memory three, CD8 naive two and CD8 memory one.

Clones were read by immunoSEQ multiplex PCR, and TCRdb kept only the in-frame ones, dropping some. Of 2 million or so clones listed, roughly 94% are singletons. With 1 base removed from V and 4 bases from J, the gap between germline ends came to 4 bases. Germline values: CDR1 SGHDN, CDR2 FVKESK. CDR3 size: 12 residues. Findings and limits, study-wide: Memory subsets generally showed lower estimated richness than naive subsets.

V usage is TRBV14 and J usage is TRBJ2-5; no clear D. The clonotype was recovered from a young man in good health. Sequencing was done on a sample of naive CD4+ T cells sorted from blood. The subset denotes: CD45RA+ positively selected. CDR3 bases: TGTGCCAGCAGCCAAGTTGTAGAGACCCAGTACTTC. Translated: CASSQVVETQYF.